This TCR beta chain appears in the sequencing data of a study of response to subunit inactivated influenza vaccine. Concerning this clonotype itself: No antigen is known for it.

TCRdb itself ran the RT-PCR reads through MiXCR, one entry per CDR3 protein. The top ten hold roughly a tenth of the sample, which has a few hundred thousand distinct CDR3 sequences, less than 25% seen once. Study-wide points: T cells newly recruited by each seasonal influenza vaccination are few, the authors suggested.

This CDR3 contains 15 residues. The V and J ends lost 2 bases and 3 bases, in that order; junction bases with no gene match: 6. Germline assignment: CDR1 LGHNA and CDR2 YSLEER. The source is a man between 50 and 69 years old who received an inactivated influenza vaccine. The sample was PBMCs from blood, taken about 20 months after vaccination. This chain connects TRBV4-3 to TRBJ2-5, with 7 bases fitting TRBD1. The CDR3 spells CASSQSPGTEETQYF. CDR3 nucleotide sequence: TGCGCCAGCAGCCAATCACCCGGGACAGAAGAGACCCAGTACTTC.